Below are 27 T cell receptor beta chains sequenced from a single sample in a study of regulatory T cells in long-lasting Graves disease. The time point here: persistent/refractory GD, antithyroid drugs over 5 years with positive TRAb. PBMC RNA served as the TCR library source. According to the study, TCR beta libraries were built with iRepertoire HTBI primers and CDR3-region Arm-PCR. In TCRdb, the multiplex PCR reads were re-called with MiXCR into one record per CDR3 protein. This table holds roughly 300,000 distinct CDR3 sequences, roughly a fifth found once. Here the sequenced sample was peripheral blood mononuclear cells (PBMCs), taken when the disease was refractory, from a patient treated with antithyroid drugs. The receptors derive from a female donor with Graves disease.

The V call is TRBV3-1, the J call TRBJ2-2, with 7 bases aligning to TRBD2. The CDR3 contains 14 residues. After removal of 1 base from V and 7 bases from J, the junction contained 3 bases not matched to a gene. CDR1 LGHDT and CDR2 YNNKEL come from the germline V gene (reference sequence). CDR3 bases: TGTGCCAGCAGCCAAGCGGGAGGCAGCGGGGAGCTGTTTTTT. Its translation is CASSQAGGSGELFF.

This clonotype was picked up a small number of times. This chain connects TRBV30 to TRBJ1-1; 7 bases fit TRBD1. Unmatched junction bases numbered 8, after V lost 2 bases and J lost 5 bases. The CDR3 runs to 14 residues. In germline, CDR1 is GTSNPN, CDR2 SVGIG (reference sequence). DNA for the CDR3: TGTGCCTGGAGTTCCCCCAGGGGGAATACTGAAGCTTTCTTT. Translation: CAWSSPRGNTEAFF.

This clonotype was seen more than once but under ten times. V is TRBV19 and J is TRBJ1-5; D ambiguous. Trimming stripped 6 bases from V and 0 bases from J, with 9 bases between. The CDR3 spans 14 residues. The germline CDR1 and CDR2 sequences are LNHDA and SQIVND (reference sequence). The CDR3 loop is CASRRQASNQPQHF. CDR3 nucleotide sequence: TGTGCCAGTAGGCGGCAGGCTAGCAATCAGCCCCAGCATTTT.

V gene TRBV3-1 combines with J gene TRBJ2-3, with TRBD2 identical over 12 bases. The CDR3 covers 16 residues. Germline trimming cut 3 bases from V and 6 bases from J; bases unmatched to any gene: 7. Germline loops: CDR1 LGHDT, CDR2 YNNKEL (reference sequence). CDR3 sequence reads: CASSQDLAGGRDTQYF. As DNA, the CDR3 is TGTGCCAGCAGCCAGGATCTAGCGGGAGGGCGCGATACGCAGTATTTT.

V gene TRBV6-1 combines with J gene TRBJ2-3; 11 bases agree with TRBD2. V lost 6 bases to trimming and J lost 6 bases; unmatched junction nucleotides: 5. The CDR3 is made up of 14 amino acids. Germline V lookup: CDR1 MNHNS, CDR2 SASEGT. The CDR3 nucleotides read TGTGCCAGCAGCTATAGCGGGAGGGACGATACGCAGTATTTT. Protein: CASSYSGRDDTQYF.

About this clonotype itself: A much larger clone sits a single nucleotide away, making a read error possible. V gene TRBV7-2 combines with J gene TRBJ2-7; no clear D gene. V was pared by 5 bases and J by 6 bases, with 14 bases between. CDR1 and CDR2 from the germline V gene are SGHTA and FQGNSA. This CDR3 comprises 13 residues. Here the CDR3 reads CASSPIPVFEQYF. CDR3 coding DNA: TGTGCCAGCAGCCCTATCCCGGTGTTCGAGCAGTACTTC.

The rearrangement uses TRBV7-9 and TRBJ1-1; D unclear. CDR1 SEHNR and CDR2 FQNEAQ come from the germline V gene (reference sequence). The length of the CDR3 is 13 residues. Trimming removed 8 bases at V and 5 bases at J, with 15 bases between. CDR3 loop: CASLTDAGTEAFF. The CDR3 DNA is TGTGCCAGCTTAACAGACGCGGGGACTGAAGCTTTCTTT.

This clonotype has at least ten counts. The V and J genes are TRBV12-3 or TRBV12-4 and TRBJ2-7; 7 bases are shared with TRBD2. The CDR3 runs 15 residues. The J segment lost 0 bases and the V segment lost 4 bases, leaving 6 bases of the junction unmatched. The CDR3 sequence is CASSYRTSPSYEQYF. The CDR3 DNA sequence: TGTGCCAGCAGTTATAGGACTAGTCCCTCCTACGAGCAGTACTTC.

Concerning this clonotype: A read error may be the cause here, since a much bigger clone is one base away. Because the CDR3 is missing its conserved closing phenylalanine or tryptophan, this is likely a read error. The gene calls are TRBV11-3 and TRBJ2-3, with 13 bases fitting TRBD2. V lost 5 bases to trimming and J lost 2 bases; unmatched junction nucleotides: 7. Germline V gene data show CDR1 as SGHNT and CDR2 as YENEEA. The CDR3 totals 17 residues. The CDR3 here is CASSLRTSGGLTDTQYS. CDR3 nucleotides: TGTGCCAGCAGCCTTCGGACTAGCGGGGGTCTCACAGATACGCAGTATTCT.

Ten or more counts support this clonotype. The chain is built from TRBV28 and TRBJ1-4; D perhaps matches TRBD1 (5 bases). CDR1 is MDHEN and CDR2 is SYDVKM in the germline V gene. The CDR3 totals 15 residues. The germline V and J ends were trimmed by 3 bases and 3 bases, with 11 bases remaining between them. CDR3 loop: CASSFMTDANEKLFF. DNA for the CDR3: TGTGCCAGCAGTTTTATGACAGATGCTAATGAAAAACTGTTTTTT.

This clonotype has at least ten counts. The J gene is TRBJ2-7, the V gene TRBV20-1; D may be TRBD1 (5 bases). V was clipped by 1 base and J by 1 base, with 11 bases between them. This CDR3 comprises 14 residues. Germline V gene sequence: CDR1 DFQATT, CDR2 SNEGSKA (reference sequence). The CDR3 DNA follows: TGCAGTGCTAGAGTTGGGGCAGGTTCCTACGAGCAGTACTTC. Amino acids: CSARVGAGSYEQYF.

This clonotype occurred many times. V is TRBV6-5 and J is TRBJ1-5, with 9 bases lining up with TRBD1. From germline, CDR1 is MNHEY and CDR2 SVGAGI. V was clipped by 2 bases and J by 6 bases; unmatched bases: 8. The CDR3 extends over 16 amino acids. The CDR3: CASSYPGQGRFQPQHF. The CDR3 DNA reads TGTGCCAGCAGTTACCCCGGACAGGGGCGGTTTCAGCCCCAGCATTTT.

This clonotype was observed at least ten times. The rearrangement links TRBV5-1 to TRBJ1-2; unclear D gene. Trimming took 4 bases from V and 8 from J, leaving 15 bases between them. The CDR3 runs 13 residues. The germline V gene has CDR1 SGHRS and CDR2 YFSETQ. The CDR3 DNA follows: TGCGCCAGCAGCCCGGAATGGGAGAGCGGCTACACCTTC. It encodes CASSPEWESGYTF.

This clonotype was detected ten times or more. The chain employs TRBV6-5 and TRBJ1-2; D gene uncertain. The CDR3 length is 12 residues. Germline CDR1 is MNHEY and CDR2 is SVGAGI. The ends were cut back, 1 base at V and 6 bases at J, with 6 bases in the middle. CDR3 sequence (DNA): TGTGCCAGCAGTTACTTCGAGCATGGCTACACCTTC. Its protein is CASSYFEHGYTF.

As regards this clonotype: A far larger clone is one base from this, pointing to a likely read error. The chain has TRBV12-3 or TRBV12-4 and TRBJ2-3; 7 bases map to TRBD1. The DNA end favors TRBJ2-5, so the J call may be wrong. CDR3 length equals 13 residues. In DNA, the CDR3 is TGTGCCAGCAGCCCGGGACAGAAAGGGACCCAGTACTTC. Protein sequence: CASSPGQKGTQYF.

In its sample, this clonotype was seen a few times. The chain couples TRBV6-1 to TRBJ2-5, with TRBD2 matching over 11 bases. The CDR3 loop spans 19 amino acids. V shed 6 bases and J 5 bases; nucleotides not matched to a gene: 20. Germline CDR1 and CDR2: MNHNS and SASEGT. CDR3 residues: CASSFAPGTSGSRQETQYF. For the CDR3, the DNA is TGTGCCAGCAGCTTCGCGCCCGGGACTAGCGGCTCCAGGCAGGAGACCCAGTACTTC.

This clonotype was picked up many times. The J gene is TRBJ2-7, the V gene TRBV6-1, with unresolved D. Germline CDR1 reads MNHNS; CDR2 reads SASEGT. V shed 5 bases and J shed 2 bases, with 7 bases lying between them. This CDR3 region has 12 residues. This chain's CDR3 is CASSLQAYEQYF. DNA for the CDR3: TGTGCCAGCAGTCTTCAAGCCTACGAGCAGTACTTC.

CDR3: CSTGLLLLTYEQYF. The CDR3 bases are TGCAGTACAGGACTCTTACTGCTAACCTACGAGCAGTACTTC. V usage is TRBV20-1 and J usage is TRBJ2-7, with D tentatively TRBD1 or TRBD2 (5 bases each). The germline V gene encodes CDR1 DFQATT and CDR2 SNEGSKA (reference sequence). The CDR3 loop spans 14 amino acids. Trimming stripped 8 bases from V and 2 bases from J, with 19 bases between.

This clonotype has at least ten counts. Compared with germline, one end of the junction differs, possibly owing to a read error. The rearrangement joins TRBV11-2 to TRBJ2-5; 8 positions match TRBD2. Germline V gene sequence: CDR1 SGHAT, CDR2 FQNNGV. There are 14 residues in the CDR3. The DNA for the CDR3 is TGTGCCAGCAGTTTAGCGGGAATGACGAAGACCCAGTACTTC. Protein product: CASSLAGMTKTQYF.

This clonotype was detected ten times or more. DNA of the CDR3: TGCAGCGTGGGGACGCTGAACACTGAAGCTTTCTTT. This gives the protein CSVGTLNTEAFF. V usage is TRBV29-1 and J usage is TRBJ1-1; the D gene is possibly TRBD1 (5 bases). The CDR3 runs 12 residues. The V end was cut by 6 bases, the J end by 0 bases, with 8 bases between. The germline V gene encodes CDR1 SQVTM and CDR2 ANQGSEA.

There are a few counts of this clonotype. The chain couples TRBV5-1 to TRBJ2-2; TRBD2 agrees at 11 bases. There are 17 residues in the CDR3. V shed 3 bases, J shed 4 bases, and the junction held 8 bases outside the gene matches. The germline V gene has CDR1 SGHRS and CDR2 YFSETQ. This CDR3 reads CASSSATSGSFTGELFF. The CDR3 DNA sequence: TGCGCCAGCAGCTCCGCCACTAGCGGGAGTTTCACCGGGGAGCTGTTTTTT.

Many counts were recorded for this clonotype. The J gene is TRBJ1-1, the V gene TRBV28; tentative D call: TRBD1 (6 bases). Per germline, CDR1 MDHEN and CDR2 SYDVKM. The V end lost 3 bases, the J end lost 5 bases, and 10 bases lay between the germline ends. The CDR3 is made up of 13 amino acids. The CDR3 coding sequence is TGTGCCAGCAGTTTCTGGGGGCTGACTGAAGCTTTCTTT. It yields the protein CASSFWGLTEAFF.

In regard to this clonotype: At one boundary the junction diverges from the germline segment, which might be a read error. The chain recombines TRBV5-6 with TRBJ2-5, with TRBD1 identical over 8 bases. This CDR3 is built from 16 residues. Germline CDR1 reads SGHDT; CDR2 reads YYEEEE. CDR3 protein: CASSSTGGATREIQYF. CDR3 bases: TGTGCCAGCAGCTCCACAGGGGGAGCGACAAGAGAGATCCAGTACTTC.

On this clonotype: An end of the junction differs from the germline gene, which may be a read error. The V gene is TRBV2, the J gene TRBJ1-4; D uncertain. CDR1 is SNHLY, CDR2 FYNNEI, per germline. The CDR3 is 16 amino acids. DNA of the CDR3: TGTGTCAGCAGGCCGACTTTGGAGGCAACTAATGAAAAACTGTTTTTT. This codes for CVSRPTLEATNEKLFF.

The chain uses TRBV9 and TRBJ2-7; TRBD1 aligns across 7 bases. Germline CDR1 SGDLS, CDR2 YYNGEE. CDR3 size: 15 residues. J lost 5 bases, V lost 0 bases, and 8 bases had no gene match. The CDR3 DNA reads as TGTGCCAGCAGCGTAGCCGTTACAGGGGTCAACGAGCAGTACTTC. It codes for CASSVAVTGVNEQYF.

As to this clonotype: Without the conserved terminal phenylalanine or tryptophan, this CDR3 likely stems from a read error. This sequence joins TRBV7-2 and TRBJ2-7; D is possibly TRBD2 (5 bases). Trimming left V 4 bases short and J 3 bases short, with 10 bases between. This CDR3 is built from 13 residues. The germline CDR1 and CDR2 sequences are SGHTA and FQGNSA. Written as DNA, the CDR3 is TGTGCCAGCAGCTCGGGATCAGGCTACGAGCAGTACTCC. Protein: CASSSGSGYEQYS.

This clonotype was counted many times. The gene calls are TRBV11-1 and TRBJ2-1, with D perhaps TRBD1 or TRBD2 (5 bases each). This CDR3 is built from 16 residues. Germline V gives CDR1 SGHAT, CDR2 FQDESV (reference sequence). V was clipped by 3 bases and J by 3 bases, with 15 bases between them. The CDR3 nucleotides read TGTGCCAGCAGCTTTGGCCGGGGCTACCTCTACAATGAGCAGTTCTTC. Amino acid sequence: CASSFGRGYLYNEQFF.